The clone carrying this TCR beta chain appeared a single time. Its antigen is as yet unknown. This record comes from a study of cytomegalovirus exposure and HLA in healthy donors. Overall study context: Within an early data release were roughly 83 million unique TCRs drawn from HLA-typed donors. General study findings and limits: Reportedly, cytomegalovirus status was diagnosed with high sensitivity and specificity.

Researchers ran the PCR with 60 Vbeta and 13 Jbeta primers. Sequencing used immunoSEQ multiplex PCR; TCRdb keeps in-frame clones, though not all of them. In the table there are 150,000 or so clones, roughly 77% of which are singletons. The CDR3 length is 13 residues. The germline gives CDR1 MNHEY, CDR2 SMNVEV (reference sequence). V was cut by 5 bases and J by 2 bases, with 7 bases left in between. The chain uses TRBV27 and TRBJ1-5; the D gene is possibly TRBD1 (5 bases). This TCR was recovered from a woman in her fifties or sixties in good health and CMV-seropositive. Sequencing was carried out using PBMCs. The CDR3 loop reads CASSMTGNQPQHF. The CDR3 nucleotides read TGTGCCAGCAGTATGACAGGCAATCAGCCCCAGCATTTT.